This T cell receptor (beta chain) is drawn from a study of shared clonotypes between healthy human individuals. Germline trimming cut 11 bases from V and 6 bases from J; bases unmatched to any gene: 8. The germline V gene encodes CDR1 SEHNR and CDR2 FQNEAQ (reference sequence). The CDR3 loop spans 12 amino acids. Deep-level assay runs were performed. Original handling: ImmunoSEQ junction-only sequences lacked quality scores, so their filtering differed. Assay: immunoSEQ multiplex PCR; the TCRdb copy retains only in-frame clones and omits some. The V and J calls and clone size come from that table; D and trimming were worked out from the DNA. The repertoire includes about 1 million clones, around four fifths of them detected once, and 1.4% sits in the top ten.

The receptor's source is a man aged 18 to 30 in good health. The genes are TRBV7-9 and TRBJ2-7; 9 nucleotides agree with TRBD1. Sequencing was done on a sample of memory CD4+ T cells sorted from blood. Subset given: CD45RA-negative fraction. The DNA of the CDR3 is TGTGCCGGGGCTACAGGGGGCGGCGAGCAGTACTTC. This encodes CAGATGGGEQYF.